The 32 T cell receptor beta chains below all came from one sample that was sequenced in a study of T cell repertoires in cytomegalovirus infection. TCRdb reprocessed the reads via MiXCR and lists one record per CDR3 protein. The table shows 110,000 to 150,000 distinct CDR3 sequences, with about 32% occurring only once. Their antigens are not known. Sequences were derived from CD8+ T cells from cultured PBMCs, sampled from culture after CMV antigen stimulation. The receptors here all came from a human donor in good health (CMV status not recorded). Some clones in this sample may be carry-over from other donors' samples.

This clonotype has just a few counts. The rearrangement links TRBV19 to TRBJ1-1; tentative D call: TRBD1 (5 bases). The V end lost 6 bases, the J end lost 4 bases, and 15 bases lay between the germline ends. The CDR3 spans 14 residues. Germline lookup yields CDR1 LNHDA and CDR2 SQIVND (reference sequence). CDR3 sequence (DNA): TGTGCCAGTAGAGCAGGGAGAGGAGTCACTGAAGCTTTCTTT. Protein: CASRAGRGVTEAFF.

In its sample, this clonotype was seen a few times. The J gene is TRBJ2-1, the V gene TRBV27; either TRBD1 or TRBD2 may supply D (7 bases each). The germline V and J ends were trimmed by 7 bases and 0 bases, with 13 bases remaining between them. The germline CDR1 and CDR2 sequences are MNHEY and SMNVEV (reference sequence). This CDR3 has 15 residues. This CDR3 reads CASTRGGGSYNEQFF. The CDR3 bases are TGTGCCAGCACCAGGGGGGGGGGCTCCTACAATGAGCAGTTCTTC.

This clonotype was seen at least ten times. The rearrangement joins TRBV7-8 to TRBJ1-1; D perhaps matches TRBD1 (5 bases). The germline gives CDR1 SGHVS, CDR2 FQNEAQ. The CDR3 is 13 amino acids. Trimming stripped 4 bases from V and 2 bases from J, with 8 bases between. DNA for the CDR3: TGTGCCAGCAGCTCCGGGGGAAACACTGAAGCTTTCTTT. It encodes CASSSGGNTEAFF. The full variable domain, with the rest looked up from reference TRBV7-8 and TRBJ1-1, is GAGVSQSPRYKVAKRGQDVALRCDPISGHVSLFWYQQALGQGPEFLTYFQNEAQLDKSGLPSDRFFAERPEGSVSTLKIQRTQQEDSAVYLCASSSGGNTEAFFGQGTRLTVV.

This clonotype was observed a handful of times. The V and J genes are TRBV12-3 or TRBV12-4 and TRBJ1-2; TRBD1 might be the D (6 bases). The length of the CDR3 is 13 residues. Trimming left V 7 bases short and J 1 base short, with 10 bases between. CDR3 protein: CASIQGFNYGYTF. CDR3 nucleotide sequence: TGTGCCAGCATACAGGGATTTAACTATGGCTACACCTTC.

V is TRBV27 and J is TRBJ2-7; D is perhaps TRBD2 (6 bases). This CDR3 region has 14 residues. Trimming cost V 5 bases and J 5 bases, with 16 bases left between them. Germline lookup yields CDR1 MNHEY and CDR2 SMNVEV (reference sequence). CDR3 protein: CASSPTGLHHEQYF. DNA of the CDR3: TGTGCCAGCAGTCCCACGGGACTTCACCACGAGCAGTACTTC.

This rearrangement joins TRBV28 to TRBJ2-7; D remains unclear. The germline V and J ends were trimmed by 8 bases and 3 bases, with 17 bases remaining between them. Germline V gene lookup returns CDR1 MDHEN and CDR2 SYDVKM. CDR3 length: 14 amino acids. The CDR3, as DNA: TGTGCCAGCCGCCCCAGCCCTAATAACTACGAGCAGTACTTC. It yields the protein CASRPSPNNYEQYF.

The J gene is TRBJ2-2, the V gene TRBV2; D may correspond to TRBD1 or TRBD2 (5 bases each). The length of the CDR3 is 15 residues. The ends were cut back, 3 bases at V and 0 bases at J, with 8 bases in the middle. Germline V lookup: CDR1 SNHLY, CDR2 FYNNEI. The CDR3 region has the DNA TGTGCCAGCAGTGAGGGGACCGCGAACACCGGGGAGCTGTTTTTT. This sequence encodes CASSEGTANTGELFF.

This clonotype was detected only a few times. The rearrangement uses TRBV4-2 and TRBJ1-2; 10 bases are shared with TRBD1. Germline CDR1 reads LGHNA; CDR2 reads YNFKEQ. The V and J ends lost 3 bases and 8 bases, in that order; junction bases with no gene match: 6. CDR3 size: 14 residues. The CDR3 reads CASSHAGTGAGYTF. In nucleotides, the CDR3 is TGTGCCAGCAGCCACGCCGGGACAGGGGCCGGCTACACCTTC.

The chain is built from TRBV6-1 and TRBJ1-1, with D unclear. The CDR3 length is 10 residues. Germline lookup yields CDR1 MNHNS and CDR2 SASEGT. V dropped 8 bases and J dropped 11 bases, with 12 bases sitting between them. The CDR3 nucleotides read TGTGCCAGCTGGGCAGCAAGGGCTTTCTTT. Its protein product is CASWAARAFF.

This clonotype was seen a few times. The rearrangement joins TRBV12-3 or TRBV12-4 to TRBJ2-3; 9 nucleotides agree with TRBD2. The CDR3 is 13 residues long. The V gene end was trimmed by 10 bases and the J gene end by 0 bases; junction bases not matched to a gene: 2. The CDR3: CATTSGSTDTQYF. The CDR3 DNA follows: TGTGCCACAACTAGCGGGAGCACAGATACGCAGTATTTT.

The chain carries TRBV12-3 or TRBV12-4 and TRBJ2-5; 7 nucleotides align to TRBD2. This CDR3 is built from 16 residues. V was pared by 5 bases and J by 2 bases, with 11 bases of the junction left unmatched. The DNA of the CDR3 is TGTGCCAGCAGTGCCAGGACTAGGTTGGGGCAAGAGACCCAGTACTTC. Translation: CASSARTRLGQETQYF.

The sample holds many counts of this clonotype. This rearrangement joins TRBV19 to TRBJ2-1; a possible D gene is TRBD2 (5 bases). The CDR3 extends over 16 amino acids. Trimming removed 1 base from V and 3 bases from J, with 13 bases in between. Looked up from germline, CDR1 is LNHDA and CDR2 is SQIVND (reference sequence). The CDR3 nucleotides are TGTGCCAGTAGTATAGGGACGGGAAGACACTACAATGAGCAGTTCTTC. Amino acids: CASSIGTGRHYNEQFF.

The chain joins TRBV13 to TRBJ1-1, with 7 bases matching TRBD1. The CDR3 is made up of 14 amino acids. The trim removed 0 bases at V and 7 bases at J, leaving 5 bases unmatched. Per germline, CDR1 PRHDT and CDR2 FYEKMQ (reference sequence). The CDR3 here is CASSLGTGPSEAFF. CDR3 nucleotide sequence: TGTGCCAGCAGCTTAGGGACAGGGCCTAGTGAAGCTTTCTTT.

The chain uses TRBV30 and TRBJ1-1, with 7 nucleotides matching TRBD1. Germline V lookup: CDR1 GTSNPN, CDR2 SVGIG (reference sequence). Losses at the gene ends were 0 bases for V and 0 bases for J; bases not matched to a gene: 4. CDR3 size: 15 residues. The CDR3 loop reads CAWSVQGSLNTEAFF. In DNA form, the CDR3 reads TGTGCCTGGAGTGTACAGGGGAGCTTGAACACTGAAGCTTTCTTT.

V is TRBV7-4 and J is TRBJ2-1, with D maybe TRBD1 (6 bases). The CDR3 totals 15 residues. V dropped 3 bases and J dropped 6 bases, with 15 bases sitting between them. Germline lookup yields CDR1 SGHVT and CDR2 SQSDAQ. CDR3 nucleotide sequence: TGTGCCAGCAGCTTTGTACAGGGCGATATCAATGAGCAGTTCTTC. It encodes CASSFVQGDINEQFF.

This clonotype was seen repeatedly, ten times or more. The V and J genes are TRBV12-3 or TRBV12-4 and TRBJ2-1, with D perhaps TRBD1 (6 bases). CDR3 length: 15 residues. Trimming left V 4 bases short and J 2 bases short, with 12 bases between. The CDR3 DNA reads TGTGCCAGCAGTTCCGGGGCAGGGGCCTACAATGAGCAGTTCTTC. Amino acid sequence: CASSSGAGAYNEQFF.

Written as DNA, the CDR3 is TGTGCCAGCAGTCAAGCAGGGCTCGGCGATGAAGCTTTCTTT. This encodes CASSQAGLGDEAFF. The chain combines TRBV11-2 with TRBJ1-1, with a weak D call TRBD1 (5 bases). This CDR3 contains 14 residues. V dropped 6 bases and J dropped 7 bases, with 18 bases sitting between them. Germline CDR1 and CDR2: SGHAT and FQNNGV. Complete variable domain (other parts from reference TRBV11-2 and TRBJ1-1): EAGVAQSPRYKIIEKRQSVAFWCNPISGHATLYWYQQILGQGPKLLIQFQNNGVVDDSQLPKDRFSAERLKGVDSTLKIQPAKLEDSAVYLCASSQAGLGDEAFFGQGTRLTVV.

Ten or more counts support this clonotype. The junction does not match germline at one end; this may be a read error. DNA of the CDR3: TGCAGTGCCAGAGGGTCTCGGGTGGAGACCCAGTACTTC. Protein: CSARGSRVETQYF. The chain uses TRBV20-1 and TRBJ2-5; maybe TRBD2 (5 bases). The CDR3 totals 13 residues. Germline-derived CDR1 and CDR2 are DFQATT and SNEGSKA (reference sequence).

The rearrangement links TRBV7-9 to TRBJ2-7, with a tentative D call TRBD1 (5 bases). Trimming pared 5 bases from V and 6 bases from J, leaving 8 bases between. The length of the CDR3 is 11 residues. Germline assignment: CDR1 SEHNR and CDR2 FQNEAQ (reference sequence). The chain's CDR3 is CASSPGFEQYF. CDR3 bases: TGTGCCAGCAGCCCAGGGTTCGAGCAGTACTTC.

The chain uses TRBV2 and TRBJ2-1; the match to TRBD2 covers 16 bases. Trimming cost V 2 bases and J 8 bases; bases outside gene matches: 9. The length of the CDR3 is 18 residues. CDR1 is SNHLY and CDR2 is FYNNEI in the germline V gene. CDR3 in amino acids: CASSETHWGLAGGDEQFF. The CDR3 region has the DNA TGTGCCAGCAGTGAAACCCACTGGGGACTAGCGGGGGGGGATGAGCAGTTCTTC. The variable domain in full, completed from reference TRBV2 and TRBJ2-1, reads EPEVTQTPSHQVTQMGQEVILRCVPISNHLYFYWYRQILGQKVEFLVSFYNNEISEKSEIFDDQFSVERPDGSNFTLKIRSTKLEDSAMYFCASSETHWGLAGGDEQFFGPGTRLTVL.

This clonotype was observed a few times. The CDR3 is CASSLVPGLYNEQFF. CDR3 coding DNA: TGTGCCAGCAGTTTAGTCCCGGGACTATACAATGAGCAGTTCTTC. V usage is TRBV12-3 or TRBV12-4 and J usage is TRBJ2-1; 7 nucleotides align to TRBD2. V trimming: 1 base; J trimming: 4 bases; junction bases outside the gene matches: 4. The CDR3 is 15 amino acids.

This clonotype was observed a few times. The V gene is TRBV12-3 or TRBV12-4, the J gene TRBJ1-5; TRBD1 agrees at 8 bases. The CDR3 contains 16 residues. V lost 6 bases to trimming and J lost 0 bases; unmatched junction nucleotides: 7. The CDR3 sequence is CASSCADRDSNQPQHF. As DNA, the CDR3 is TGTGCCAGCAGCTGTGCGGACAGGGATAGCAATCAGCCCCAGCATTTT.

This clonotype was recorded many times. The chain uses TRBV7-2 and TRBJ2-5; D might be TRBD1 (5 bases). The V end lost 5 bases, the J end lost 2 bases, and 12 bases lay between the germline ends. The CDR3 spans 14 residues. Germline assignment: CDR1 SGHTA and CDR2 FQGNSA. Written as DNA, the CDR3 is TGTGCCAGCAGCCCACAGAACAGGCAAGAGACCCAGTACTTC. Translated, it gives CASSPQNRQETQYF.

Many counts were recorded for this clonotype. V gene TRBV4-2 combines with J gene TRBJ2-7; D assignment may be TRBD1 or TRBD2 (5 bases each). CDR3 length: 15 amino acids. Germline V gene sequence: CDR1 LGHNA, CDR2 YNFKEQ. V gave up 0 bases and J gave up 3 bases, with 12 bases separating them. The CDR3 DNA reads as TGTGCCAGCAGCCAAGACCGGGACGGAGGCTACGAGCAGTACTTC. Encoded protein: CASSQDRDGGYEQYF.

CDR3 residues: CASSQAAGTYEQYF. The CDR3 bases are TGTGCCAGCAGCCAAGCGGCAGGGACCTACGAGCAGTACTTC. The rearrangement joins TRBV3-1 to TRBJ2-7; a possible D gene is TRBD1 (5 bases). Germline V CDR1 and CDR2: LGHDT, YNNKEL (reference sequence). V shed 1 base and J shed 2 bases, with 9 bases lying between them. The CDR3 consists of 14 residues.

This clonotype has at least ten counts. The chain has TRBV7-2 and TRBJ2-7; unclear D gene. Germline V lookup: CDR1 SGHTA, CDR2 FQGNSA. CDR3 length equals 14 residues. V dropped 2 bases and J dropped 4 bases, with 12 bases sitting between them. CDR3 loop: CASSLFFLGYEQYF. CDR3 bases: TGTGCCAGCAGCTTATTTTTTCTTGGGTACGAGCAGTACTTC.

This clonotype occurred a few times. V usage is TRBV7-2 and J usage is TRBJ2-2, with D tentatively TRBD1 (6 bases). CDR3 size: 18 residues. Germline CDR1 is SGHTA and CDR2 is FQGNSA. Trimming shortened V by 1 base and J by 2 bases, and 17 bases separated the two germline ends. CDR3 sequence: CASSLEPGTPVNTGELFF. CDR3 in DNA: TGTGCCAGCAGCTTAGAACCCGGGACACCTGTAAACACCGGGGAGCTGTTTTTT.

This clonotype occurred a few times. This sequence joins TRBV15 and TRBJ2-5; D may correspond to TRBD1 or TRBD2 (5 bases each). V was shortened by 3 bases and J by 10 bases, with 9 bases between the two germline ends. This CDR3 spans 11 amino acids. Germline CDR1 reads LNHNV; CDR2 reads YYDKDF (reference sequence). CDR3 loop: CATSRGDDQYF. The CDR3 coding sequence is TGTGCCACCAGCAGGGGGGATGACCAGTACTTC.

This clonotype has a handful of counts. The V and J genes are TRBV27 and TRBJ2-2, with D possibly being TRBD1 (6 bases). Germline V CDR1 and CDR2: MNHEY, SMNVEV (reference sequence). There are 14 residues in the CDR3. V lost 6 bases and J 2 bases, leaving 10 bases between the germline ends. CDR3 DNA sequence: TGTGCCAGCAGCGTCGGGACAAACACCGGGGAGCTGTTTTTT. It is translated as CASSVGTNTGELFF.

This clonotype showed up just a few times. The chain couples TRBV12-3 or TRBV12-4 to TRBJ2-2; D is perhaps TRBD1 or TRBD2 (5 bases each). Trimming pared 6 bases from V and 4 bases from J, leaving 12 bases between. The CDR3 length is 14 residues. The CDR3 spells CASSPGTATGELFF. The CDR3 nucleotides are TGTGCCAGCAGCCCCGGGACCGCCACCGGGGAGCTGTTTTTT.

This clonotype came up a few times. The CDR3 here is CASSLGARGGLDEQFF. The CDR3 bases are TGTGCCAGCAGCTTAGGGGCGCGGGGGGGCCTCGATGAGCAGTTCTTC. This chain joins TRBV11-2 and TRBJ2-1, with 9 bases matching TRBD2. Germline CDR1 SGHAT, CDR2 FQNNGV. The CDR3 is 16 amino acids. The trim removed 1 base at V and 8 bases at J, leaving 9 bases unmatched.

The rearrangement uses TRBV19 and TRBJ1-1; D unclear. Germline assignment: CDR1 LNHDA and CDR2 SQIVND (reference sequence). Trimming cost V 3 bases and J 0 bases, with 5 bases left between them. This CDR3 has 13 amino acids. Here the CDR3 reads CASSMALNTEAFF. In nucleotides, the CDR3 is TGTGCCAGTAGTATGGCATTGAACACTGAAGCTTTCTTT. Complete variable domain (other parts from reference TRBV19 and TRBJ1-1): DGGITQSPKYLFRKEGQNVTLSCEQNLNHDAMYWYRQDPGQGLRLIYYSQIVNDFQKGDIAEGYSVSREKKESFPLTVTSAQKNPTAFYLCASSMALNTEAFFGQGTRLTVV.